This T cell receptor beta chain was documented in a study of T cell repertoires in cytomegalovirus infection. Study at large: Public signatures in TCR beta pointed to CMV infection and matching HLA type. Study-level findings and limits: HLA-C-restricted, CMV-specific TCR beta clonotypes were dominant ex vivo. CMV carriers having the relevant HLA were flagged by cumulative public TCR beta family frequency.

TCRdb ran MiXCR on the reads and lists one entry per CDR3 protein. This table has more than 500,000 distinct CDR3 sequences, approximately 15% appearing once. In this sample, this clonotype turned up many times. Its antigen remains unidentified. CDR1 and CDR2 from the germline V gene are MNHNS and SASEGT. V gave up 0 bases and J gave up 4 bases; unmatched junction bases: 8. This CDR3 has 16 residues. The rearrangement uses TRBV6-1 and TRBJ2-7; 8 positions match TRBD2. This receptor was identified in a human donor in good health (CMV status not recorded). Some clones in this sample may be carry-over from other donors' samples. Sequenced: CD8+ T cells from PBMCs. CDR3 bases: TGTGCCAGCAGTGAAGCGCTGGTAGCGGGGAGGTACGAGCAGTACTTC. The encoded protein is CASSEALVAGRYEQYF.